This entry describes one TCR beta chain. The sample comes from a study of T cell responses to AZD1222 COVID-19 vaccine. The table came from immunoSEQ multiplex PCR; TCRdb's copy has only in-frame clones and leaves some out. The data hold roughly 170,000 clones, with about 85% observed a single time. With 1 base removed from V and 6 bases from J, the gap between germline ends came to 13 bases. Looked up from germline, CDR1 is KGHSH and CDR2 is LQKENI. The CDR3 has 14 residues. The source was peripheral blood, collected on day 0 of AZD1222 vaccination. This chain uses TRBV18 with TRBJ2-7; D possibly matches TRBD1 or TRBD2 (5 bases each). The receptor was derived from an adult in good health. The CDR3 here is CASSPLGTLAEQYF. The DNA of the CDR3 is TGTGCCAGCTCACCACTCGGGACCTTAGCCGAGCAGTACTTC.